This T cell receptor beta chain was recovered during a study of T cell changes during pregnancy in multiple sclerosis. Measured with immunoSEQ multiplex PCR; TCRdb has only the in-frame clones, and not every one. The repertoire holds tens of thousands of clones, with approximately 94% as singletons. Looked up from germline, CDR1 is MNHEY and CDR2 is SMNVEV (reference sequence). The CDR3 runs 16 residues. V shed 5 bases and J 3 bases; nucleotides not matched to a gene: 9. The chain combines TRBV27 with TRBJ2-1; TRBD2 matches at 8 bases. Specimen: CD8+ T cells from peripheral blood mononuclear cells, collected before pregnancy. The receptor comes from a female donor with multiple sclerosis, enrolled in a pregnancy study. CDR3 region: CASSKPGSGSYNEQFF. The CDR3 coding sequence is TGTGCCAGCAGTAAGCCGGGGAGCGGGAGCTACAATGAGCAGTTCTTC.